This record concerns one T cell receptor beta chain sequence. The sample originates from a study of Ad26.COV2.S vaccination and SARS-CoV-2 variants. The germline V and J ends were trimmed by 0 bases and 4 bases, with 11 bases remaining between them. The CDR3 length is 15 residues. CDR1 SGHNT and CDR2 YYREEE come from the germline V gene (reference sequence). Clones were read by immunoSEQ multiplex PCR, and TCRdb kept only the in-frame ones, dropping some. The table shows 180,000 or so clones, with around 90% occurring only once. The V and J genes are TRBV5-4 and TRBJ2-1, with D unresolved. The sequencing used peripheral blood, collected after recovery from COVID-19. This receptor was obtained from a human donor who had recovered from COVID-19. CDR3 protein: CASSLEGRPYNEQFF. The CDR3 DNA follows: TGTGCCAGCAGCTTGGAGGGCAGGCCGTACAATGAGCAGTTCTTC. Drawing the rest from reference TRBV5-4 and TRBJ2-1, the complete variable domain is ETGVTQSPTHLIKTRGQQVTLRCSSQSGHNTVSWYQQALGQGPQFIFQYYREEENGRGNFPPRFSGLQFPNYSSELNVNALELDDSALYLCASSLEGRPYNEQFFGPGTRLTVL.